This T cell receptor beta chain emerged from a study of blood T cell repertoires in COVID-19. Study-wide context: The United States, Italy and Spain supplied acute and convalescent COVID-19 samples.

CDR1 GTSNPN and CDR2 SVGIG come from the germline V gene (reference sequence). The V and J ends lost 3 bases and 9 bases, in that order; junction bases with no gene match: 6. The CDR3 contains 13 residues. Methods used by the authors: Estimation of nucleated cell counts was performed using reference gene primer amplification. TCRdb keeps only in-frame clones here, not all; method: immunoSEQ multiplex PCR. V and J calls and clone size are given by that table; D and trimming were obtained from the DNA. Here the sample spans 140,000 or so clones, 60% to 85% being singletons. Sequenced sample: peripheral blood. The clonotype originates from a man in his fifties with acute or convalescent COVID-19. The chain recombines TRBV30 with TRBJ2-1; TRBD1 matches at 9 bases. As DNA, the CDR3 is TGTGCCTGGAGGAGGACAGGGGTCGCTGAGCAGTTCTTC. This codes for CAWRRTGVAEQFF.